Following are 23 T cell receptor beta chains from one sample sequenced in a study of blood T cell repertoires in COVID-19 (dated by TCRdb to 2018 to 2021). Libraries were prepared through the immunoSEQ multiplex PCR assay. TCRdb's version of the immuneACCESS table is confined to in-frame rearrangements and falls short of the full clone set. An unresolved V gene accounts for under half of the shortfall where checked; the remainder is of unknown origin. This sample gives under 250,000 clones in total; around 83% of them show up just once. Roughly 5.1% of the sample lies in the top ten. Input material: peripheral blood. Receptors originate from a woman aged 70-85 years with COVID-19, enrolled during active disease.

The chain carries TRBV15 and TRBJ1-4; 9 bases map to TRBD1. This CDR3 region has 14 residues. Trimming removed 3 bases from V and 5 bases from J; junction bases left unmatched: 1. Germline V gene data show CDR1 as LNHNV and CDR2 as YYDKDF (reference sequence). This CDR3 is CATSRGQGNEKLFF. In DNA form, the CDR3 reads TGTGCCACCAGCAGGGGACAGGGAAATGAAAAACTGTTTTTT.

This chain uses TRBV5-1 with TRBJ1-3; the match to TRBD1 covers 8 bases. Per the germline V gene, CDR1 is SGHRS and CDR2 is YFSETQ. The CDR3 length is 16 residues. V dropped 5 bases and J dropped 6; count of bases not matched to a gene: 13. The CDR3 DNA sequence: TGCGCCAGCAGTTTTGGGGGAGACAGGGGAGCAAACACCATATATTTT. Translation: CASSFGGDRGANTIYF. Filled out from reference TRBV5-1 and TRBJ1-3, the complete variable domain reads KAGVTQTPRYLIKTRGQQVTLSCSPISGHRSVSWYQQTPGQGLQFLFEYFSETQRNKGNFPGRFSGRQFSNSRSEMNVSTLELGDSALYLCASSFGGDRGANTIYFGEGSWLTVV.

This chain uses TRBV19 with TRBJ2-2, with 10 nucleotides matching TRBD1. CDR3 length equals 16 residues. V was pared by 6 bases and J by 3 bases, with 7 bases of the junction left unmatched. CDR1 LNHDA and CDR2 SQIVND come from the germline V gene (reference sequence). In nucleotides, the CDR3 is TGTGCCAGTAGGACCTCCGGGACAGGGGACACCGGGGAGCTGTTTTTT. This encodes CASRTSGTGDTGELFF.

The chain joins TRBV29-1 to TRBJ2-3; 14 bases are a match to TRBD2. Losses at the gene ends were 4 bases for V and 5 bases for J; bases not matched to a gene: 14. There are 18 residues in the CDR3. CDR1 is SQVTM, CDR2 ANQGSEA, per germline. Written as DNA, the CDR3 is TGCAGCGTTGCAACCTCGGTGGGACTAGCGGGAGTAATAGATACGCAGTATTTT. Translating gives CSVATSVGLAGVIDTQYF.

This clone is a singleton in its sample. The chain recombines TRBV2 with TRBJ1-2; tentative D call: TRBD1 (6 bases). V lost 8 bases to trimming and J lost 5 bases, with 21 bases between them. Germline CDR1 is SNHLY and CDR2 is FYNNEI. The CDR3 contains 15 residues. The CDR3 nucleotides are TGTGCCAGCCGAGATATGTCCGGACAGATATATGGCTACACCTTC. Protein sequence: CASRDMSGQIYGYTF.

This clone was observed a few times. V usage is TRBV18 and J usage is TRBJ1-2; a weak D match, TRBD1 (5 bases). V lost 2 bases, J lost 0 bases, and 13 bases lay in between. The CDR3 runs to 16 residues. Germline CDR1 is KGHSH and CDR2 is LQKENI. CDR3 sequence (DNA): TGTGCCAGCTCACCATCGACAGAACCCTCTAACTATGGCTACACCTTC. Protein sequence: CASSPSTEPSNYGYTF. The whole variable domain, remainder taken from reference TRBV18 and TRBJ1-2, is NAGVMQNPRHLVRRRGQEARLRCSPMKGHSHVYWYRQLPEEGLKFMVYLQKENIIDESGMPKERFSAEFPKEGPSILRIQQVVRGDSAAYFCASSPSTEPSNYGYTFGSGTRLTVV.

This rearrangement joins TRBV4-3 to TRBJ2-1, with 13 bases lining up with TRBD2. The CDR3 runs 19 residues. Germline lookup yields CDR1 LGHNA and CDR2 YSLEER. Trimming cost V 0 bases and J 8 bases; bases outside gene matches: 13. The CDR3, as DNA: TGCGCCAGCAGCCAAGAGTCCCAGGAACTAGCGGGAGGGTACTATGAGCAGTTCTTC. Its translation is CASSQESQELAGGYYEQFF.

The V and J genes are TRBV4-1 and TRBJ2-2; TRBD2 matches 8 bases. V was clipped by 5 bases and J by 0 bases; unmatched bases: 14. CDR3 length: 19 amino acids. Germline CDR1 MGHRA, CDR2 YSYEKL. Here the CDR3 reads CASSAEPGGSGANTGELFF. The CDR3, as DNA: TGCGCCAGCAGCGCCGAACCAGGTGGTAGCGGGGCGAACACCGGGGAGCTGTTTTTT.

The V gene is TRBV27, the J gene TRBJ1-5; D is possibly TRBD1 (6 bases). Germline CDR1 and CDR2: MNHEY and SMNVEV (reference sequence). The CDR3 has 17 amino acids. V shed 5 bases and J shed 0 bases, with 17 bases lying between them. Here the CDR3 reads CASSRAGAGYSNQPQHF. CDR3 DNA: TGTGCCAGCAGTCGTGCGGGGGCTGGATATAGCAATCAGCCCCAGCATTTT.

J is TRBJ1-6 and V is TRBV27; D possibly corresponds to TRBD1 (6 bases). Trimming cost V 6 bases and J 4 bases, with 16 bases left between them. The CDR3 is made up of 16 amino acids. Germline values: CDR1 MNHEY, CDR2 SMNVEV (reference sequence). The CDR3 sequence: CASSPYGQTYNSPLHF. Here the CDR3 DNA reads TGTGCCAGCAGCCCCTATGGACAGACTTATAATTCACCCCTCCACTTT.

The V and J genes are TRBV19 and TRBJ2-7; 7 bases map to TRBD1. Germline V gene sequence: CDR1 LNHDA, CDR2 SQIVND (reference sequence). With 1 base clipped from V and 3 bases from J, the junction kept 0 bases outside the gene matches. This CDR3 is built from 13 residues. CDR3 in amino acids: CASSIGQGYEQYF. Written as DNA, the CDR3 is TGTGCCAGTAGTATAGGACAGGGCTACGAGCAGTACTTC.

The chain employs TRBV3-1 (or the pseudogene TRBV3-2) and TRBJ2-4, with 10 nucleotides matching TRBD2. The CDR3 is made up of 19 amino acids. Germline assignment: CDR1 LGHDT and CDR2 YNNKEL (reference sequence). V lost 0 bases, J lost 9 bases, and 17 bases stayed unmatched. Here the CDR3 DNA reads TGTGCCAGCAGCCAAGACAACTCGGGAGCGGGAGGGCCTGGAAGCATTCAGTACTTC. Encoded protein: CASSQDNSGAGGPGSIQYF.

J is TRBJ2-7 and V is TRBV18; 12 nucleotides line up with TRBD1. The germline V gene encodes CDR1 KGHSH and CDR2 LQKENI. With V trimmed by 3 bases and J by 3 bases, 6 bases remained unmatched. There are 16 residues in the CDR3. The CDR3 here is CASSPSRDRGHYEQYF. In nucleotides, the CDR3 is TGTGCCAGCTCACCGAGCCGGGACAGGGGGCACTACGAGCAGTACTTC.

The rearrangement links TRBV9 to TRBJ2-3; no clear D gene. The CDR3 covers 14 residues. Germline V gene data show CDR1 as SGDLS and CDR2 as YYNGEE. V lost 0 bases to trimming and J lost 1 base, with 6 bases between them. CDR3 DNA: TGTGCCAGCAGCGTAGAATCGGGCACAGATACGCAGTATTTT. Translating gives CASSVESGTDTQYF. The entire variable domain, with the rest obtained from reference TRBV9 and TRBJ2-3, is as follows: DSGVTQTPKHLITATGQRVTLRCSPRSGDLSVYWYQQSLDQGLQFLIQYYNGEERAKGNILERFSAQQFPDLHSELNLSSLELGDSALYFCASSVESGTDTQYFGPGTRLTVL.

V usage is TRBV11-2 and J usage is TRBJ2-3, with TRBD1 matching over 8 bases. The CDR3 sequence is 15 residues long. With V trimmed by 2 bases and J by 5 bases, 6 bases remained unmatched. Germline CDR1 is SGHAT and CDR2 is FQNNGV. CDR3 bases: TGTGCCAGCAGCTTATACGCACAGGGGGAAGATACGCAGTATTTT. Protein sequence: CASSLYAQGEDTQYF.

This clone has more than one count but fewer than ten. CDR3 region: CASSVQSSAWDRAGNTIYF. In nucleotides, the CDR3 is TGTGCCAGCAGCGTACAATCTTCGGCGTGGGACAGGGCTGGAAACACCATATATTTT. This chain uses TRBV9 with TRBJ1-3; 9 nucleotides align to TRBD1. J was trimmed by 2 bases and V by 1 base; bases with no gene match: 13. The CDR3 length is 19 residues. Germline CDR1 and CDR2: SGDLS and YYNGEE.

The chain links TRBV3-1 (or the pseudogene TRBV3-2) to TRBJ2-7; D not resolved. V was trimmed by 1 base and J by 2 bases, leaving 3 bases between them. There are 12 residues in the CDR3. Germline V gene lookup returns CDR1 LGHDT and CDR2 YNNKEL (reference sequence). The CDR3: CASSQVAYEQYF. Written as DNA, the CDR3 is TGTGCCAGCAGCCAAGTAGCCTACGAGCAGTACTTC.

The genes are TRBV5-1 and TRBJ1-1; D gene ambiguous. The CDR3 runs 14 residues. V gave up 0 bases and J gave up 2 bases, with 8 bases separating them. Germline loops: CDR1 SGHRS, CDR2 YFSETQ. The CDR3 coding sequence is TGCGCCAGCAGCTTGGAGCGGCTCAACACTGAAGCTTTCTTT. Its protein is CASSLERLNTEAFF.

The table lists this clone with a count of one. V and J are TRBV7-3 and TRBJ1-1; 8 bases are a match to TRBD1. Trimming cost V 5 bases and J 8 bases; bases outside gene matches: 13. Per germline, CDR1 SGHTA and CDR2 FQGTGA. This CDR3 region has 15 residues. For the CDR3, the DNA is TGTGCCAGCAGCCGAACCGGGACAGGCCTTAGGGAAGCTTTCTTT. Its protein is CASSRTGTGLREAFF.

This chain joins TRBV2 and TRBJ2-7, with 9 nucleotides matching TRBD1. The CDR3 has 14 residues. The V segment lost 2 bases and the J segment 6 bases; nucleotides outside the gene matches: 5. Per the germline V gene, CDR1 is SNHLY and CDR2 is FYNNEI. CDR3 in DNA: TGTGCCAGCAGTGAACAGGGGACAGGGAGCGAGCAGTACTTC. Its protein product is CASSEQGTGSEQYF.

CDR3 DNA: TGTGCCAGCAGTATTACCGGCGGAAGTTACTATGGCTACACCTTC. Protein product: CASSITGGSYYGYTF. The rearrangement uses TRBV27 and TRBJ1-2, with D hard to call. CDR3 length: 15 residues. CDR1 is MNHEY and CDR2 is SMNVEV in the germline V gene (reference sequence). The germline V and J ends were trimmed by 5 bases and 3 bases, with 16 bases remaining between them.

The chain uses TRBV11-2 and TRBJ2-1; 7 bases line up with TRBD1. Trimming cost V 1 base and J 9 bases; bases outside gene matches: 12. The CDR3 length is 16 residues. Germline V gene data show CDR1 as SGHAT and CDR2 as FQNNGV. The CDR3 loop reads CASSLVIGLRGSEQFF. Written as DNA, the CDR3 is TGTGCCAGCAGCTTAGTCATAGGACTCAGGGGGAGTGAGCAGTTCTTC. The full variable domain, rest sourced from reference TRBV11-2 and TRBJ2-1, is EAGVAQSPRYKIIEKRQSVAFWCNPISGHATLYWYQQILGQGPKLLIQFQNNGVVDDSQLPKDRFSAERLKGVDSTLKIQPAKLEDSAVYLCASSLVIGLRGSEQFFGPGTRLTVL.

CDR3 sequence (DNA): TGTGCCAGCAGCTTAGGGACTAGCAGACAAGAGACCCAGTACTTC. Amino acid sequence: CASSLGTSRQETQYF. This chain joins TRBV7-2 and TRBJ2-5, with 8 positions matching TRBD2. Germline V gives CDR1 SGHTA, CDR2 FQGNSA. V lost 1 base and J lost 2; bases outside the gene matches: 3. The CDR3 extends over 15 amino acids.